Sequencing of this T cell receptor beta chain was carried out in a study of regulatory T cells in long-lasting Graves disease. The CDR3 loop spans 15 amino acids. The germline gives CDR1 SNHLY, CDR2 FYNNEI. As for this clonotype: Its antigen is as yet unknown. Given a far larger clone just one base away, this is likely a sequencing read error.

General observations from the study: Because few samples were included, accuracy may have been lower. TRBV28, TRBJ1-2 and TRBJ2-5 were favored in persistent disease.

Time point denoted: newly diagnosed GD, antithyroid drugs for less than 3 months. PBMCs were the source of the RNA used for TCR sequencing. Through Arm-PCR of CDR3 regions and iRepertoire HTBI primers, TCR beta libraries were built. From the multiplex PCR reads, TCRdb called clonotypes with MiXCR, one entry per CDR3 protein. The sample lists around 400,000 distinct CDR3 sequences, roughly a sixth seen once, with 22% in the top ten. The rearrangement joins TRBV2 to TRBJ2-3; TRBD1 agrees at 8 bases. The J call is uncertain, as TRBJ2-1 better fits the DNA end. Source: peripheral blood mononuclear cells (PBMCs), taken at new diagnosis, from a patient treated with antithyroid drugs. The receptor comes from a female donor with Graves disease. CDR3 DNA sequence: TGTGCCAGCAGCCCGGACAGGGAATTGGTCAAGGAGCAGTTCTTC. Translated: CASSPDRELVKEQFF.